These 2 T cell receptor beta chains originate from one sample sequenced in a study of PD-1 blockade in classical Hodgkin lymphoma. The method was immunoSEQ multiplex PCR; TCRdb's version includes in-frame clones alone and lacks a portion of them. The sample holds tens of thousands of clones, roughly 90% seen once. Autologous stem cell transplantation was followed by relapse in every patient, and brentuximab vedotin exposure varied. Sequencing was performed on peripheral blood mononuclear cells (PBMCs), taken at baseline. The receptors were gathered from a human donor with classical Hodgkin lymphoma.

The genes are TRBV5-1 and TRBJ2-1; D may match TRBD1 or TRBD2 (5 bases each). The CDR3 consists of 14 residues. Germline CDR1 is SGHRS and CDR2 is YFSETQ. Between the trimmed V and J ends, which lost 0 bases and 8 bases, there was a span of 12 bases. The CDR3, as DNA: TGCGCCAGCAGCTTGGTTACCCGGGACCATGAGCAGTTCTTC. This gives the protein CASSLVTRDHEQFF.

The chain is built from TRBV11-2 and TRBJ2-7; unclear D gene. V was trimmed by 6 bases and J by 7 bases, leaving 13 bases between them. CDR1 is SGHAT, CDR2 FQNNGV, per germline. The CDR3 is 12 residues long. CDR3 protein: CASRSLGGEQYF. CDR3 DNA sequence: TGTGCCAGCAGATCCCTGGGTGGTGAGCAGTACTTC.